A selection of T cell receptor beta chains follows, all from one sample in a study of cytomegalovirus exposure and HLA in healthy donors. Sequencing used immunoSEQ multiplex PCR; TCRdb keeps in-frame clones, though not all of them. The table lists 100,000 to 150,000 clones, about 78% of them singletons, with just over 8% in the top ten. Material for sequencing was PBMCs. The receptors shown here come from a woman in her thirties or forties in good health and CMV-seropositive. The CDR3 runs from the conserved cysteine through the conserved F or W. The D gene is left open where the match is weak. Expanded clones are given a class, and other clones once, few, many or no size at all.

abundance: .
d_gene: TRBD2
j_gene: TRBJ2-3
v_gene: TRBV6-5
CDR3aa: CASSYGGVGTQYF
CDR3nt: TGTGCCAGCAGTTACGGGGGGGTGGGTACGCAGTATTTT

abundance: .
d_gene: .
j_gene: TRBJ2-1
v_gene: TRBV7-2
CDR3aa: CASSLGRGTYNEQFF
CDR3nt: TGTGCCAGCAGCTTAGGTCGGGGGACCTACAATGAGCAGTTCTTC

abundance: .
d_gene: TRBD1
j_gene: TRBJ1-2
v_gene: TRBV7-9
CDR3aa: CASSFTGVANYGYTF
CDR3nt: TGTGCCAGCAGCTTCACAGGGGTAGCTAACTATGGCTACACCTTC

abundance: .
d_gene: TRBD1
j_gene: TRBJ1-5
v_gene: TRBV9
CDR3aa: CASSPDRGGQPQHF
CDR3nt: TGTGCCAGCAGCCCCGACAGGGGAGGACAGCCCCAGCATTTT

abundance: .
d_gene: .
j_gene: TRBJ2-5
v_gene: TRBV19
CDR3aa: CASQRALGETQYF
CDR3nt: TGTGCCAGCCAGCGGGCCCTGGGGGAGACCCAGTACTTC

abundance: once
d_gene: .
j_gene: TRBJ2-7
v_gene: TRBV28
CDR3aa: CSSLTRTGGAYEQYF
CDR3nt: TGTTCTTCTCTGACTAGGACAGGTGGAGCCTACGAGCAGTACTTC

abundance: .
d_gene: .
j_gene: TRBJ1-2
v_gene: TRBV10-3
CDR3aa: CAIRSQANSNYGYTF
CDR3nt: TGTGCCATCAGATCACAGGCGAACTCAAACTATGGCTACACCTTC

abundance: few
d_gene: .
j_gene: TRBJ1-6
v_gene: TRBV2
CDR3aa: CASRDPGNSPLHF
CDR3nt: TGTGCCAGCAGGGACCCGGGGAATTCACCCCTCCACTTT

abundance: .
d_gene: .
j_gene: TRBJ1-4
v_gene: TRBV18
CDR3aa: CASSFGQAAELFF
CDR3nt: TGTGCCAGCTCTTTCGGCCAGGCAGCGGAACTGTTTTTT

abundance: .
d_gene: TRBD1
j_gene: TRBJ1-1
v_gene: TRBV28
CDR3aa: CASKTGQMNTEAFF
CDR3nt: TGTGCCAGCAAAACGGGACAGATGAACACTGAAGCTTTCTTT

abundance: .
d_gene: TRBD1
j_gene: TRBJ1-2
v_gene: TRBV2
CDR3aa: CASSGGLGQGTNYGYTF
CDR3nt: TGTGCCAGCAGTGGGGGGTTAGGACAGGGAACTAACTATGGCTACACCTTC

abundance: .
d_gene: .
j_gene: TRBJ2-6
v_gene: TRBV4-3
CDR3aa: CASSQDWGDGANVLTF
CDR3nt: TGCGCCAGCAGCCAAGATTGGGGGGACGGGGCCAACGTCCTGACTTTC

abundance: .
d_gene: .
j_gene: TRBJ2-1
v_gene: TRBV10-3
CDR3aa: CAIKRVSSYNEQFF
CDR3nt: TGTGCCATCAAGCGGGTGAGCTCCTACAATGAGCAGTTCTTC

abundance: .
d_gene: .
j_gene: TRBJ1-1
v_gene: TRBV5-1
CDR3aa: CASSLRHNTEAFF
CDR3nt: TGCGCCAGCAGCTTAAGACATAACACTGAAGCTTTCTTT

abundance: few
d_gene: .
j_gene: TRBJ2-7
v_gene: TRBV12-5
CDR3aa: CASGLVLGGGGFYEQYF
CDR3nt: TGTGCTAGTGGTTTGGTACTCGGGGGAGGGGGTTTCTACGAGCAGTACTTC

abundance: .
d_gene: .
j_gene: TRBJ1-5
v_gene: TRBV4-3
CDR3aa: CASSQVEGQPQHF
CDR3nt: TGCGCCAGCAGCCAAGTTGAGGGACAGCCCCAGCATTTT

abundance: once
d_gene: TRBD1
j_gene: TRBJ1-5
v_gene: TRBV7-2
CDR3aa: CASSLALQGYQPQHF
CDR3nt: TGTGCCAGCAGCTTAGCATTACAGGGGTACCAGCCCCAGCATTTT

abundance: .
d_gene: .
j_gene: TRBJ1-6
v_gene: TRBV9
CDR3aa: CASSSYSSVRPLHF
CDR3nt: TGTGCCAGCAGCTCATACAGTAGCGTACGGCCCCTCCACTTT

abundance: .
d_gene: .
j_gene: TRBJ2-2
v_gene: TRBV29-1
CDR3aa: CSVGTQFRTGELFF
CDR3nt: TGCAGCGTTGGGACACAATTCAGAACCGGGGAGCTGTTTTTT

abundance: .
d_gene: TRBD1
j_gene: TRBJ1-2
v_gene: TRBV29-1
CDR3aa: CSIGLDRVYGYTF
CDR3nt: TGCAGCATTGGCCTAGACAGGGTTTATGGCTACACCTTC

abundance: .
d_gene: .
j_gene: TRBJ1-2
v_gene: TRBV4-3
CDR3aa: CASSQDWEGPDYGYTF
CDR3nt: TGCGCCAGCAGCCAAGATTGGGAGGGGCCGGACTATGGCTACACCTTC

abundance: .
d_gene: TRBD1
j_gene: TRBJ1-5
v_gene: TRBV13
CDR3aa: CASSSTGGSNQPQHF
CDR3nt: TGTGCCAGCAGTTCGACAGGGGGTAGCAATCAGCCCCAGCATTTT

abundance: .
d_gene: TRBD1
j_gene: TRBJ1-6
v_gene: TRBV5-4
CDR3aa: CASSWGQNSPLHF
CDR3nt: TGTGCCAGCAGCTGGGGACAGAATTCACCCCTCCACTTT

abundance: few
d_gene: TRBD1
j_gene: TRBJ1-5
v_gene: TRBV4-1
CDR3aa: CASSQERRDRGHQPQHF
CDR3nt: TGCGCCAGCAGCCAAGAAAGACGGGACAGGGGACATCAGCCCCAGCATTTT

abundance: .
d_gene: .
j_gene: TRBJ2-2
v_gene: TRBV4-3
CDR3aa: CASSQDEGRELFF
CDR3nt: TGCGCCAGCAGCCAAGACGAGGGTCGGGAGCTGTTTTTT

abundance: few
d_gene: .
j_gene: TRBJ1-2
v_gene: TRBV4-2
CDR3aa: CASSQDTRGGNGYTF
CDR3nt: TGTGCCAGCAGCCAAGATACAAGGGGGGGCAATGGCTACACCTTC

abundance: .
d_gene: .
j_gene: TRBJ2-7
v_gene: TRBV7-9
CDR3aa: CASSLVDSYEQYF
CDR3nt: TGTGCCAGCAGCTTAGTAGACAGCTACGAGCAGTACTTC

abundance: .
d_gene: .
j_gene: TRBJ1-4
v_gene: TRBV15
CDR3aa: CATSRVEEKLFF
CDR3nt: TGTGCCACCAGCAGGGTCGAGGAAAAACTGTTTTTT

abundance: .
d_gene: .
j_gene: TRBJ1-1
v_gene: TRBV7-9
CDR3aa: CASSLGGENTEAFF
CDR3nt: TGTGCCAGCAGCTTAGGGGGCGAGAACACTGAAGCTTTCTTT

abundance: .
d_gene: .
j_gene: TRBJ1-5
v_gene: TRBV5-8
CDR3aa: CASSLERNQPQHF
CDR3nt: TGTGCCAGCAGCTTGGAGAGGAATCAGCCCCAGCATTTT

abundance: .
d_gene: .
j_gene: TRBJ1-4
v_gene: TRBV15
CDR3aa: CATSRDRGRRNEKLFF
CDR3nt: TGTGCCACCAGCAGAGATCGCGGGAGGAGGAATGAAAAACTGTTTTTT

abundance: few
d_gene: .
j_gene: TRBJ2-7
v_gene: TRBV4-3
CDR3aa: CASSQERGQNYEQYF
CDR3nt: TGCGCCAGCAGCCAAGAGAGGGGACAAAACTACGAGCAGTACTTC

abundance: few
d_gene: TRBD1
j_gene: TRBJ1-1
v_gene: TRBV27
CDR3aa: CASNRDRANTEAFF
CDR3nt: TGTGCCAGCAATCGGGACAGGGCGAACACTGAAGCTTTCTTT

abundance: few
d_gene: TRBD1
j_gene: TRBJ1-5
v_gene: TRBV9
CDR3aa: CASSAEGAINQPQHF
CDR3nt: TGTGCCAGCAGCGCGGAGGGGGCAATTAATCAGCCCCAGCATTTT

abundance: .
d_gene: .
j_gene: TRBJ1-1
v_gene: TRBV5-4
CDR3aa: CASSPGTVIEAFF
CDR3nt: TGTGCCAGCAGCCCGGGGACTGTAATTGAAGCTTTCTTT